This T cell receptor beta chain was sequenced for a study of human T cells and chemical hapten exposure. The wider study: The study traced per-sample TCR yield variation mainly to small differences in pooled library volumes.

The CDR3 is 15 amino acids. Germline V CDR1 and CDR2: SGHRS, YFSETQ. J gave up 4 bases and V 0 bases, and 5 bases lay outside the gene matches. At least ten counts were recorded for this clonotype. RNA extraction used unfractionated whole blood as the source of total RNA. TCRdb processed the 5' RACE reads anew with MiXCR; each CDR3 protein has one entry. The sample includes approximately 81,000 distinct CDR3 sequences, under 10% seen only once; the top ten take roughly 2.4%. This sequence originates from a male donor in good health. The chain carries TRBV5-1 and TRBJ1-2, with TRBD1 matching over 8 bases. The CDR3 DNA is TGCGCCAGCAGCTTGGACAGGACAGGGTTCTATGGCTACACCTTC. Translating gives CASSLDRTGFYGYTF.